This TCR beta chain originates from a study of blood T cell repertoires in COVID-19 (dated by TCRdb to the early 2020s). General notes on the study: The collaborator samples originated in the United States, Italy and Spain and spanned the acute and convalescent phases of COVID-19. Nearly every sample came with metadata listing a de-identified subject ID, COVID-19 status, age in years and sex. Where available, HLA class I and class II types were taken from metadata supplied by the sample provider and were not determined by assay-based typing. A freely available public database, intended as a resource for researchers studying the immune response to SARS-CoV-2, is where the repertoires were released. The prospective study material was composed of cDNA or gDNA derived from T cells, B-cell-depleted T cells, or PBMCs. The samples were drawn from two sources: the first 160 participants of the ongoing ImmuneRACE study, and 950 to 1,500 subjects contributed by 6 global collaborators. The dataset comprised deeply sampled blood TCRbeta repertoires from subjects exposed to, actively infected with, or recovered from COVID-19.

The immunoSEQ Assay, a bias-controlled multiplex PCR, was used to amplify TCRbeta CDR3 regions from genomic DNA. For the original study's pipeline: Within the assay, amplification of reference gene primers was used to estimate how many nucleated cells each sample contained. Sequence reads were collapsed and filtered to measure the absolute abundance of every unique TCRbeta CDR3 rearrangement. For each sample, productive Simpson clonality was calculated by taking the square root of Simpson's diversity index across productive rearrangements. Entries here come from immuneACCESS through TCRdb and include only in-frame sequences with V and J called. Some clones fail to appear in such tables; in the studies checked, an unresolved V gene covers under half of the shortfall, and the cause of the remainder is unknown. V, J and clone size were drawn from that table, and D and trimming were deduced from the DNA. Recorded for this sample are 430,000 or so clones; roughly 90% of them occurred a single time. The top ten clones comprise about 1.5% of the sample.

V gives up 4 bases and J gives up 4 bases, and the segment between their germline ends measures 14 bases. There are 14 amino acids in the CDR3, from cysteine to phenylalanine inclusive. Just the 42-base CDR3 DNA is kept, in frame starting at base 1. As encoded in the germline V gene, CDR1 is SGHRS while CDR2 is YFSETQ. The paper as a whole reports these results and caveats: Clinical and demographic metadata were provided uncurated, with the amount varying by source and participant.

For this clone: This clone's antigen is unknown. No clone much larger than this one lies a single base away; base qualities are absent. Within the sample, other DNA sequences also encode this same CDR3.

Enrolling through a virtual design, the prospective study's participants ranged in age from roughly 18 to 89 years and lived across 24 United States geographic areas. To assign participants to cohorts, the prospective study relied on clinical history that participants themselves reported in a screening survey and a study questionnaire. Exposed participants had been in contact with someone with a PCR-confirmed or clinician-diagnosed COVID-19 case within 2 weeks of study entry. Mobile phlebotomists in the prospective study collected whole blood, serum and a nasopharyngeal or oropharyngeal swab from every participant. Participants in the prospective study had the option to provide additional blood draws and questionnaires over a 2-month period. Before DNA extraction, prospective study blood samples were shipped either frozen or at room temperature.

This receptor chain uses TRBV5-1 and TRBJ2-5; TRBD2 might be the D gene, on 6 matching bases. The sample taken for sequencing was PBMCs or T cells enriched from blood (not recorded which). The receptor was derived from a woman between 18 and 30 years old who had been exposed to COVID-19. CDR3 sequence: CASSLTTSGETQYF. At the DNA level, the sequence is TGCGCCAGCAGCCTGACGACTAGTGGAGAGACCCAGTACTTC.